One and the same sample provided the 20 T cell receptor beta chains below, sequenced in a study of response to subunit inactivated influenza vaccine. TCRdb passed the RT-PCR reads through MiXCR, listing each CDR3 protein once. The sample contains 500,000 or so distinct CDR3 sequences, 16% of which appear only once. This sample comprised CD4+ T cells sorted from PBMCs, obtained less than 30 months after vaccination. These receptors were taken from a man in his fifties or sixties who received an inactivated influenza vaccine.

Only a few counts were recorded for this clonotype. This sequence joins TRBV7-9 and TRBJ2-1; 8 nucleotides agree with TRBD2. V shed 1 base and J 1 base; nucleotides not matched to a gene: 3. The germline gives CDR1 SEHNR, CDR2 FQNEAQ (reference sequence). The CDR3 consists of 16 residues. The CDR3 DNA reads as TGTGCCAGCAGCTTAGAGGGACTAGGGTCCTACAATGAGCAGTTCTTC. This gives the protein CASSLEGLGSYNEQFF. Drawing the rest from reference TRBV7-9 and TRBJ2-1, the complete variable domain is DTGVSQNPRHKITKRGQNVTFRCDPISEHNRLYWYRQTLGQGPEFLTYFQNEAQLEKSRLLSDRFSAERPKGSFSTLEIQRTEQGDSAMYLCASSLEGLGSYNEQFFGPGTRLTVL.

This clonotype was observed many times. The chain combines TRBV10-3 with TRBJ2-2; 7 positions agree with TRBD2. Unmatched junction bases numbered 6, after V lost 2 bases and J lost 3 bases. Germline CDR1 is ENHRY and CDR2 is SYGVKD. The CDR3 has 16 amino acids. The CDR3 spells CAISEGPSGHTGELFF. Here the CDR3 DNA reads TGTGCCATCAGTGAGGGTCCTAGCGGCCACACCGGGGAGCTGTTTTTT.

This clonotype was seen a handful of times. The chain recombines TRBV11-2 with TRBJ2-5; 12 nucleotides agree with TRBD2. Losses at the gene ends were 6 bases for V and 2 bases for J; bases not matched to a gene: 4. Germline loops: CDR1 SGHAT, CDR2 FQNNGV. The CDR3 has 15 amino acids. The CDR3 bases are TGTGCCAGCAGGAGGACTAGCGGGGAGCAAGAGACCCAGTACTTC. This codes for CASRRTSGEQETQYF.

In this sample, this clonotype turned up many times. The chain employs TRBV12-3 or TRBV12-4 and TRBJ2-5, with D hard to call. V was trimmed by 3 bases and J by 1 base, leaving 12 bases between them. The CDR3 length is 15 residues. CDR3 DNA sequence: TGTGCCAGCAGTTTGGGTCACGGAGTCCAAGAGACCCAGTACTTC. Protein sequence: CASSLGHGVQETQYF.

The chain has TRBV15 and TRBJ1-6, with D tentatively TRBD1 (5 bases). Trimming took off 4 bases at V and 7 bases at J, with 14 bases between the two ends. This CDR3 spans 15 amino acids. Per germline, CDR1 LNHNV and CDR2 YYDKDF (reference sequence). The CDR3: CATSIGPRQNSPLHF. For the CDR3, the DNA is TGTGCCACCAGCATCGGGCCCCGACAGAATTCACCCCTCCACTTT.

This clonotype was picked up a small number of times. The rearrangement uses TRBV6-4 and TRBJ2-3; the D is unclear. This CDR3 region has 15 residues. With 0 bases removed from V and 2 bases from J, the gap between germline ends came to 9 bases. Germline V lookup: CDR1 MRHNA, CDR2 SNTAGT. CDR3: CASSDSGVLTDTQYF. DNA of the CDR3: TGTGCCAGCAGTGACTCGGGCGTGCTCACAGATACGCAGTATTTT.

V gene TRBV7-9 combines with J gene TRBJ2-5, with a weak D call TRBD1 (6 bases). This CDR3 comprises 15 residues. Between the trimmed V and J ends, which lost 4 bases and 1 base, there was a span of 13 bases. Germline CDR1 SEHNR, CDR2 FQNEAQ (reference sequence). CDR3 in DNA: TGTGCCAGCAGCTCACAGGGAGTTTCCCAAGAGACCCAGTACTTC. Its translation: CASSSQGVSQETQYF.

This clonotype was recorded a few times. The chain carries TRBV28 and TRBJ2-7, with a weak D call TRBD1 (6 bases). Germline V gene lookup returns CDR1 MDHEN and CDR2 SYDVKM. The ends were cut back, 2 bases at V and 5 bases at J, with 13 bases in the middle. CDR3 length equals 14 residues. Written as DNA, the CDR3 is TGTGCCAGCAGTTTAATGAACAGGGCCCACGAGCAGTACTTC. This codes for CASSLMNRAHEQYF.

This clonotype was seen a few times. The chain combines TRBV6-5 with TRBJ2-7; D unclear. CDR3 length equals 14 residues. V lost 2 bases to trimming and J lost 2 bases, with 10 bases between them. Germline V gives CDR1 MNHEY, CDR2 SVGAGI. CDR3 DNA: TGTGCCAGCAGTTACGCCAGGCGCGCCTACGAGCAGTACTTC. Translated: CASSYARRAYEQYF.

The chain couples TRBV10-3 to TRBJ1-5; no definite D call. Trimming shortened V by 2 bases and J by 5 bases, and 7 bases separated the two germline ends. This CDR3 spans 13 amino acids. CDR1 and CDR2 (germline): ENHRY, SYGVKD. In DNA, the CDR3 is TGTGCCATCAGTGAGGGTATCGATCAGCCCCAGCATTTT. Protein sequence: CAISEGIDQPQHF.

This clonotype was seen many times. The V gene is TRBV12-3 or TRBV12-4, the J gene TRBJ2-1; 9 positions agree with TRBD2. This CDR3 is 14 amino acids long. Unmatched junction bases numbered 5, after V lost 5 bases and J lost 6 bases. The CDR3 sequence: CASSPIAGANEQFF. The CDR3 DNA is TGTGCCAGCAGTCCTATAGCGGGGGCCAATGAGCAGTTCTTC.

On this clonotype: An end of the junction does not agree with germline; a read error may underlie this. V and J are TRBV3-1 and TRBJ1-2; D gene uncertain. This CDR3 spans 12 amino acids. Germline values: CDR1 LGHDT, CDR2 YNNKEL (reference sequence). The CDR3 sequence: CASSQDFGKRVF. For the CDR3, the DNA is TGTGCCAGCAGCCAAGATTTCGGGAAGAGAGTCTTC.

This clonotype turned up a few times. One end of the junction varies from germline; a read error may be responsible. The chain combines TRBV7-7 with TRBJ2-3; TRBD2 might be the D (6 bases). Germline V CDR1 and CDR2: SSHAT, FNYEAQ (reference sequence). CDR3 length: 14 residues. The CDR3 nucleotides read TGTGCTAGCAGCTTGGCGGGGACGTCAGATACGCAGTATTTT. Translated: CASSLAGTSDTQYF.

This clonotype has only a few counts. CDR3 amino acids: CASSLEEGNYEQYF. In DNA form, the CDR3 reads TGTGCCAGCAGCTTAGAGGAGGGGAACTACGAGCAGTACTTC. The chain recombines TRBV7-2 with TRBJ2-7; a weak D match, TRBD2 (6 bases). The germline V gene encodes CDR1 SGHTA and CDR2 FQGNSA. The CDR3 contains 14 residues. Trimming cost V 1 base and J 3 bases, with 10 bases left between them. The whole variable domain, filled in from reference TRBV7-2 and TRBJ2-7, reads GAGVSQSPSNKVTEKGKDVELRCDPISGHTALYWYRQSLGQGLEFLIYFQGNSAPDKSGLPSDRFSAERTGGSVSTLTIQRTQQEDSAVYLCASSLEEGNYEQYFGPGTRLTVT.

The sample holds a few counts of this clonotype. The rearrangement links TRBV7-9 to TRBJ2-1, with 7 bases aligning to TRBD2. The CDR3 has 16 amino acids. Per the germline V gene, CDR1 is SEHNR and CDR2 is FQNEAQ (reference sequence). V was clipped by 1 base and J by 8 bases; unmatched bases: 11. The DNA of the CDR3 is TGTGCCAGCAGCTTAGTTGGTCGTGCGGGAGTCTATGAGCAGTTCTTC. It yields the protein CASSLVGRAGVYEQFF.

This clonotype was observed a handful of times. The chain couples TRBV5-1 to TRBJ1-6, with D possibly TRBD1 on 6 matching bases. The germline V and J ends were trimmed by 4 bases and 0 bases, with 11 bases remaining between them. CDR1 and CDR2 (germline): SGHRS, YFSETQ. The CDR3 has 16 residues. The CDR3 nucleotides are TGCGCCAGCAGCCGGGACATGTTCTCCTATAATTCACCCCTCCACTTT. Protein: CASSRDMFSYNSPLHF. The whole variable domain, remainder taken from reference TRBV5-1 and TRBJ1-6, is KAGVTQTPRYLIKTRGQQVTLSCSPISGHRSVSWYQQTPGQGLQFLFEYFSETQRNKGNFPGRFSGRQFSNSRSEMNVSTLELGDSALYLCASSRDMFSYNSPLHFGNGTRLTVT.

This clonotype was detected only a few times. This rearrangement joins TRBV6-2 or TRBV6-3 to TRBJ2-7, with D possibly being TRBD2 (7 bases). V lost 5 bases, J lost 2 bases, and 16 bases lay in between. The germline V gene has CDR1 MNHEY and CDR2 SVGEGT. CDR3 length: 15 residues. The CDR3 region is CASSPLGGGPYEQYF. CDR3 coding DNA: TGTGCCAGCAGTCCCCTAGGGGGGGGGCCCTACGAGCAGTACTTC.

This clonotype occurred a few times. The V gene is TRBV2, the J gene TRBJ2-1; 10 nucleotides match TRBD2. The CDR3 contains 15 residues. In germline, CDR1 is SNHLY, CDR2 FYNNEI. With 6 bases clipped from V and 5 bases from J, the junction kept 7 bases outside the gene matches. The CDR3 reads CASRVLAGQNNEQFF. As DNA, the CDR3 is TGTGCCAGCAGAGTACTAGCGGGACAAAACAATGAGCAGTTCTTC.

This clonotype has just a few counts. This chain uses TRBV29-1 with TRBJ2-5; unclear D gene. Germline CDR1 is SQVTM and CDR2 is ANQGSEA. Trimming pared 4 bases from V and 5 bases from J, leaving 5 bases between. There are 10 residues in the CDR3. CDR3 sequence reads: CSVAEETQYF. As DNA, the CDR3 is TGCAGCGTTGCCGAGGAGACCCAGTACTTC.

This clonotype was picked up a small number of times. The chain combines TRBV14 with TRBJ2-5; 13 bases map to TRBD2. From germline, CDR1 is SGHDN and CDR2 FVKESK. With V trimmed by 4 bases and J by 4 bases, 6 bases remained unmatched. CDR3 length: 16 residues. The DNA of the CDR3 is TGTGCCAGCAGCCGGACTAGCGGGAGTTTAGGAGAGACCCAGTACTTC. Its protein product is CASSRTSGSLGETQYF.